This T cell receptor beta chain was recovered during a study of prognosis after radiotherapy for stage I lung cancer. At the level of the study: Over 11 patients presented with newly diagnosed primary stage I lung tumors, and roughly 5 carried oligometastatic NSCLC following surgical resection of the primary tumor.

Findings of the study overall: The study found lower Shannon entropy after stereotactic body radiation therapy in patients who developed distant metastases.

By two-round multiplex PCR, the TCR beta CDR3 was amplified from genomic DNA. With primers specific to each TRBV and TRBJ gene, the first-round PCR was performed. Universal primers featured in the second PCR round. MiXCR was run by TCRdb on the multiplex PCR reads, yielding one entry per CDR3 protein. The table records 30,000 to 40,000 distinct CDR3 sequences, less than 40% of them present only once. This clonotype was seen repeatedly, ten times or more. As yet, its antigen is unknown. V dropped 2 bases and J dropped 4 bases, with 20 bases sitting between them. The CDR3 runs to 17 residues. Germline loops: CDR1 MNHEY, CDR2 SVGAGI.

Specimen: PBMCs, collected before or after stereotactic body radiation therapy (not recorded which). This TCR came from a donor over 45 with non-small cell lung cancer. The chain combines TRBV6-5 with TRBJ1-2, with D unresolved. CDR3 protein: CASSYVLAGRDSYGYTF. The CDR3 nucleotides read TGTGCCAGCAGTTACGTTTTGGCCGGGAGAGACTCCTATGGCTACACCTTC.